The next 27 T cell receptor beta chains were all read from a single sample in a study of T cells expressing NK-cell markers. TCRdb re-analyzed the 5' RACE reads; it lists each CDR3 protein once, without DNA. The sample holds more than 90,000 distinct CDR3 sequences. Sequenced material: blood T cells: a sorted CD56 or NKG2C T cell subset, CD4+ or CD8+ T cells, or bulk PBMC T cells (not recorded which). These receptors were collected from a woman between 18 and 75 years old in good health.

This sequence joins TRBV3-1 and TRBJ2-7; TCRdb's D call of TRBD2 is untestable without DNA. Germline CDR1 reads LGHDT; CDR2 reads YNNKEL (reference sequence). CDR3 length equals 17 residues. CDR3 sequence: CASSPPTGLAGEYEQYF.

V and J are TRBV4-1 and TRBJ2-3. Germline V lookup: CDR1 MGHRA, CDR2 YSYEKL. CDR3 length equals 14 residues. The CDR3: CASSQDLGTDTQYF.

This chain uses TRBV19 with TRBJ2-3. This CDR3 contains 15 residues. Germline V gives CDR1 LNHDA, CDR2 SQIVND (reference sequence). The CDR3 protein is CASSIGLFDTDTQYF.

The genes are TRBV4-2 and TRBJ2-7; no DNA is available, so the TRBD1 call from TCRdb remains unchecked. Germline assignment: CDR1 LGHNA and CDR2 YNFKEQ. The CDR3 is 13 residues long. This chain's CDR3 is CASSPGQTYEQYF.

The chain joins TRBV29-1 to TRBJ1-2; with no DNA, the TCRdb D assignment of TRBD1 cannot be verified. The CDR3 consists of 14 residues. Germline CDR1 SQVTM, CDR2 ANQGSEA. The CDR3 here is CSVEEGGANYGYTF. The full variable domain, its missing parts supplied by reference TRBV29-1 and TRBJ1-2, is SAVISQKPSRDICQRGTSLTIQCQVDSQVTMMFWYRQQPGQSLTLIATANQGSEATYESGFVIDKFPISRPNLTFSTLTVSNMSPEDSSIYLCSVEEGGANYGYTFGSGTRLTVV.

The chain carries TRBV29-1 and TRBJ2-7; TCRdb outputs TRBD2, but without DNA this stays unchecked. CDR1 and CDR2 from the germline V gene are SQVTM and ANQGSEA. This CDR3 is built from 13 residues. CDR3 loop: CSVLSSGSYEQYF.

The V call is TRBV10-3, the J call TRBJ2-1; TCRdb's D call, TRBD2, is unchecked because there is no DNA. The CDR3 loop spans 16 amino acids. Germline V gene lookup returns CDR1 ENHRY and CDR2 SYGVKD. The CDR3 protein is CAIMWTSGTTYNEQFF.

The genes are TRBV5-6 and TRBJ1-4; the D call from TCRdb, TRBD1, cannot be confirmed without DNA. Per the germline V gene, CDR1 is SGHDT and CDR2 is YYEEEE. CDR3 length: 16 amino acids. The CDR3 loop reads CASSSEPGQPNEKLFF.

The chain uses TRBV4-3 and TRBJ2-4; TCRdb proposes TRBD2, but this gene call is untestable without DNA. The CDR3 consists of 17 residues. Germline assignment: CDR1 LGHNA and CDR2 YSLEER. The CDR3 protein is CASSQDWGGSAKNIQYF.

The V and J genes are TRBV7-9 and TRBJ1-1; with no DNA, the TCRdb D assignment of TRBD1 cannot be verified. The CDR3 loop spans 14 amino acids. Germline CDR1 is SEHNR and CDR2 is FQNEAQ (reference sequence). The CDR3 loop reads CASNPVEGGTEAFF.

This chain links TRBV7-6 with TRBJ1-1; the TRBD1 assignment by TCRdb is unverifiable without DNA. The germline V gene has CDR1 SGHVS and CDR2 FNYEAQ. The CDR3 loop spans 16 amino acids. The CDR3 sequence: CASSRDREALNTEAFF.

J is TRBJ2-1 and V is TRBV27; without DNA, the TCRdb call of TRBD2 cannot be checked. The germline CDR1 and CDR2 sequences are MNHEY and SMNVEV (reference sequence). The CDR3 length is 13 residues. The CDR3 sequence: CASSWGPYNEQFF.

This chain joins TRBV25-1 and TRBJ2-5; TCRdb selects TRBD2, and the lack of DNA leaves this call unchecked. Germline V gene data show CDR1 as MGHDK and CDR2 as SYGVNS. The CDR3 covers 15 residues. CDR3 sequence: CASSLAGAGGETQYF.

This chain uses TRBV13 with TRBJ2-1. CDR3 size: 13 residues. In germline, CDR1 is PRHDT, CDR2 FYEKMQ (reference sequence). The CDR3 spells CASSLTSDNEQFF.

This sequence joins TRBV12-3 or TRBV12-4 and TRBJ2-3; TCRdb gives TRBD2 as the D gene, but with no DNA this cannot be confirmed. This CDR3 is built from 16 residues. CDR3 in amino acids: CASSLAGLAGHDTQYF.

V and J are TRBV7-3 and TRBJ2-3; the D call of TRBD1 rests on TCRdb alone, since no DNA is present to check it. CDR1 is SGHTA, CDR2 FQGTGA, per germline. The CDR3 extends over 13 amino acids. CDR3 region: CASSHPLGDTQYF.

The chain recombines TRBV5-6 with TRBJ2-1. There are 13 residues in the CDR3. Germline CDR1 is SGHDT and CDR2 is YYEEEE. CDR3 sequence reads: CATDRGSYNEQFF.

CDR3 amino acids: CSARDGTSGIPNSYEQYF. The chain joins TRBV20-1 to TRBJ2-7; TCRdb lists TRBD2, though no DNA is available to test this call. There are 18 residues in the CDR3. Per germline, CDR1 DFQATT and CDR2 SNEGSKA (reference sequence).

J is TRBJ2-1 and V is TRBV7-8; TCRdb reports TRBD2, a call that lacks DNA to check it against. In germline, CDR1 is SGHVS, CDR2 FQNEAQ. The CDR3 loop spans 14 amino acids. CDR3 region: CASSFGGGLDEQFF.

The chain carries TRBV5-6 and TRBJ2-1; the D gene TCRdb calls, TRBD1, cannot be checked with no DNA. The CDR3 covers 15 residues. Per the germline V gene, CDR1 is SGHDT and CDR2 is YYEEEE. The CDR3 reads CASSPGPDGRNEQFF.

The chain has TRBV10-3 and TRBJ2-5; no DNA is available, so the TRBD1 call from TCRdb remains unchecked. The CDR3 has 13 residues. Per germline, CDR1 ENHRY and CDR2 SYGVKD. The CDR3 here is CAAQTALEETQYF.

The V call is TRBV2, the J call TRBJ2-1. CDR3 length equals 13 residues. Germline V CDR1 and CDR2: SNHLY, FYNNEI. The CDR3 spells CANGPDSYNEQFF.

The V gene is TRBV20-1, the J gene TRBJ2-7; the TCRdb call, TRBD1, lacks DNA for checking. The germline V gene has CDR1 DFQATT and CDR2 SNEGSKA (reference sequence). The CDR3 sequence is 17 residues long. The CDR3 loop reads CSAWPLAVLPGGYEQYF.

This chain uses TRBV11-1 with TRBJ1-2; checking the TCRdb D call of TRBD1 is not possible without DNA. The CDR3 consists of 20 residues. Germline CDR1 SGHAT, CDR2 FQDESV (reference sequence). The CDR3 here is CASSLEIVNSPLYRDYGYTF.

The gene calls are TRBV7-9 and TRBJ1-2; the TCRdb call, TRBD1, lacks DNA for checking. CDR3 length equals 14 residues. Germline loops: CDR1 SEHNR, CDR2 FQNEAQ (reference sequence). The CDR3 region is CASSLGRGGYGYTF. Filled out from reference TRBV7-9 and TRBJ1-2, the complete variable domain reads DTGVSQNPRHKITKRGQNVTFRCDPISEHNRLYWYRQTLGQGPEFLTYFQNEAQLEKSRLLSDRFSAERPKGSFSTLEIQRTEQGDSAMYLCASSLGRGGYGYTFGSGTRLTVV.

The chain carries TRBV6-6 and TRBJ2-1; TCRdb designates TRBD2, a call that cannot be tested without DNA. The germline V gene encodes CDR1 MNHNY and CDR2 SVGAGI (reference sequence). The CDR3 totals 13 residues. CDR3 protein: CASSPEGLVEQFF.

The chain couples TRBV25-1 to TRBJ2-1; without DNA, the TCRdb call of TRBD1 cannot be checked. The CDR3 runs 12 residues. Germline loops: CDR1 MGHDK, CDR2 SYGVNS. CDR3: CASSEGVHEQFF.